This TCR beta chain was captured in a study of human T cells and chemical hapten exposure. Trimming at V came to 6 bases and at J to 1 base, leaving 6 bases not matched to a gene. This CDR3 region has 16 residues. MiXCR was run by TCRdb on the RACE reads, yielding one entry per CDR3 protein. The sample comprises roughly 100,000 distinct CDR3 sequences, 10% to 15% of which are singletons, and roughly 1.6% rests with the top ten. This clonotype was seen repeatedly, ten times or more. Its antigen is unidentified. Study-wide results and caveats: The donors suffered from alopecia, so their immune response may not match that of healthy people. Significantly more large CDR3 similarity clusters arose among expanded TCRs than among controls.

Time point: pre-sensitization, week 0. Treatment reported: therapeutic diphenylcyclopropenone sensitization with weekly scalp DPC. The donor pool consisted of alopecia patients aged 18 to 70 years, considered suitable for DPC. This TCR came from a woman between 45 and 65 years old with alopecia areata. Some clones in this sample may be carry-over from other donors' samples. J is TRBJ2-6 and V is TRBV12-3 or TRBV12-4; TRBD1 aligns across 7 bases. Here the sequenced sample was whole blood, taken in connection with sensitization to the hapten diphenylcyclopropenone (DPC). The CDR3 loop is CASSREQGSGANVLTF. The CDR3, as DNA: TGTGCCAGCAGCCGAGAACAGGGGTCTGGGGCCAACGTCCTGACTTTC.